A selection of T cell receptor beta chains follows, all from one sample in a study of T cell responses to AZD1222 COVID-19 vaccine. Repertoires were generated with immunoSEQ multiplex PCR, while TCRdb's copy carries only in-frame clones and drops some. This table holds 75,000 to 100,000 clones, more than 90% found once. Sequences were derived from peripheral blood, sampled on day 0 of AZD1222 vaccination. Receptors originate from an adult in good health. Both conserved end residues are part of each CDR3. D genes are given only for firm matches. Only some rows state a clone size, as once, few, many or a class for expanded clones.

CATSAHRGSREKLFF	TRBV24-1	TRBJ1-4	15	TRBD1	NA
CASSPRAGTNSGNTIYF	TRBV9	TRBJ1-3	17	NA	NA
CATTPGDAEFNYGYTF	TRBV10-3	TRBJ1-2	16	NA	NA
CASSFDRGTNEKLFF	TRBV19	TRBJ1-4	15	TRBD1	NA
CASSPTRLAGVNEQFF	TRBV19	TRBJ2-1	16	TRBD2	NA
CAISGAPGTQGSNQPQHF	TRBV10-3	TRBJ1-5	18	NA	NA
CASSFGTGGRGYTF	TRBV7-2	TRBJ1-2	14	TRBD1	NA
CASSPGGSGRTDTQYF	TRBV9	TRBJ2-3	16	TRBD2	NA
CASSSGQPYEQYF	TRBV7-9	TRBJ2-7	13	TRBD1	NA
CASSLGTVSEAFF	TRBV5-1	TRBJ1-1	13	NA	NA
CASGLGTGAYGYTF	TRBV28	TRBJ1-2	14	TRBD1	NA
CASSWGTSSGNTIYF	TRBV7-2	TRBJ1-3	15	NA	NA
CASSPFQGNEKLFF	TRBV18	TRBJ1-4	14	NA	NA
CASSARVRGGYTF	TRBV7-2	TRBJ1-2	13	NA	NA
CAWSATPYEQYF	TRBV30	TRBJ2-7	12	NA	NA
CASSLEVVGYQPQHF	TRBV5-5	TRBJ1-5	15	NA	NA
CASSRKRLVGNEQFF	TRBV6-5	TRBJ2-1	15	NA	NA
CASSLGTGYGYTF	TRBV6-5	TRBJ1-2	13	NA	NA
CASSAQSNQPQHF	TRBV7-2	TRBJ1-5	13	NA	NA
CASSLGRLAGHNEQFF	TRBV7-2	TRBJ2-1	16	TRBD2	once
CASSYSGQGPEQYF	TRBV6-5	TRBJ2-7	14	TRBD1	NA
CASSGGYEQYF	TRBV27	TRBJ2-7	11	NA	NA
CASSSGGYTEAFF	TRBV3-1/TRBV3-2	TRBJ1-1	13	NA	NA
CASSLGRGNGYTF	TRBV27	TRBJ1-2	13	NA	NA
CACRREQYGYTF	TRBV30	TRBJ1-2	12	NA	NA
CASSTSGSDEQFF	TRBV12-3/TRBV12-4	TRBJ2-1	13	TRBD2	NA
CASSLARQGREKLFF	TRBV5-6	TRBJ1-4	15	NA	NA
CASSYRTYGSENTEAFF	TRBV6-2/TRBV6-3	TRBJ1-1	17	NA	NA
CATSDSDDTDSGNTIYF	TRBV24-1	TRBJ1-3	17	NA	NA
CASSQVRVKGPDEQFF	TRBV3-1/TRBV3-2	TRBJ2-1	16	NA	NA
CASSEIDGSYEQYF	TRBV2	TRBJ2-7	14	NA	few
CAWSRGLYTEAFF	TRBV30	TRBJ1-1	13	NA	once
CASSPGTGNTEAFF	TRBV27	TRBJ1-1	14	TRBD1	once
CASTIGGLTSGANVLTF	TRBV5-4	TRBJ2-6	17	NA	NA
CASSLVGGRATEQFF	TRBV7-9	TRBJ2-1	15	TRBD2	many
CASSLVLAGVEQYF	TRBV11-2	TRBJ2-7	14	TRBD2	NA
CASRTLGQPTGELFF	TRBV6-5	TRBJ2-2	15	NA	NA
CASSAGGTGGYEQYF	TRBV9	TRBJ2-7	15	TRBD1	NA
CASSMGGTGTDTQYF	TRBV19	TRBJ2-3	15	NA	NA
CASSLAKTGNYEQYF	TRBV7-2	TRBJ2-7	15	TRBD1	once
CASSMGGQGLGYTF	TRBV2	TRBJ1-2	14	TRBD1	NA
CASSSYASGTLNEQFF	TRBV7-2	TRBJ2-1	16	TRBD2	NA
CSVRDEGTEAFF	TRBV29-1	TRBJ1-1	12	NA	few
CASRLTVNSPLHF	TRBV5-5	TRBJ1-6	13	NA	NA
CASSSGTANTEAFF	TRBV5-1	TRBJ1-1	14	NA	NA
CASRPTGSLGNQPQHF	TRBV6-6	TRBJ1-5	16	NA	NA
CASSTSRGSVTPDTQYF	TRBV7-9	TRBJ2-3	17	NA	NA
CASSLVPPLGGRNTEAFF	TRBV5-1	TRBJ1-1	18	NA	medium-sized
CASSSDRWTGVSDTQYF	TRBV19	TRBJ2-3	17	TRBD1	NA